This entry describes one T cell receptor beta chain. Its antigen is still unknown. The naive CD8 subset, CD45RO-negative cells positively selected for CCR7, excluded terminally differentiated effector memory CD45RA+ cells. This entry is derived from a study of shared clonotypes between healthy human individuals. Points from the study as a whole: The sole specimen, blood, was sampled, and tissue repertoires likely differ.

CDR1 is MNHEY and CDR2 is SMNVEV in the germline V gene (reference sequence). The CDR3 totals 16 residues. V shed 6 bases, J shed 4 bases, and the junction held 13 bases outside the gene matches. Sequenced by immunoSEQ multiplex PCR; TCRdb stores in-frame clones only, minus some. The data show 2 million to 2.5 million clones, 93% seen once. The gene calls are TRBV27 and TRBJ1-2; 8 positions agree with TRBD1. The sample taken for sequencing was naive CD8+ T cells from PBMCs. This receptor was identified in a man aged 18 to 29 in good health. Some clones in this sample may be carry-over from other donors' samples. The CDR3 region has the DNA TGTGCCAGCAGCCCAAGCAGGGGGCGTGTTCTCTATGGCTACACCTTC. The encoded protein is CASSPSRGRVLYGYTF.